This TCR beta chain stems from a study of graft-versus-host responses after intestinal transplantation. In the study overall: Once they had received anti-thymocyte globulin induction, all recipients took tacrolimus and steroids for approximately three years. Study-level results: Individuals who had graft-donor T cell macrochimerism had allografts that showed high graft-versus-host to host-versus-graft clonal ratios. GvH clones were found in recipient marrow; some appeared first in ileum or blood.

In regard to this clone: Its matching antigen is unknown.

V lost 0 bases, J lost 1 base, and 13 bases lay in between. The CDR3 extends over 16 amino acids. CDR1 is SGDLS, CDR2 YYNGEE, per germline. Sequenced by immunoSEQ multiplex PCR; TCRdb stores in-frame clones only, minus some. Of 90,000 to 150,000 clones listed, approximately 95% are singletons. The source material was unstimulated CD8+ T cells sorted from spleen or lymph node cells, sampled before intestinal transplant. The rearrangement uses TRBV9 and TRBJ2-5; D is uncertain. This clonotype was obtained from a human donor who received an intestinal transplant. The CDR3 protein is CASSVGPGVRQETQYF. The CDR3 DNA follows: TGTGCCAGCAGCGTAGGACCTGGGGTTCGCCAAGAGACCCAGTACTTC.